Sequencing of this T cell receptor beta chain was carried out in a study of CD8+ T cells in alopecia areata. The study, taken as a whole, reports: Association of baseline CD8+ expansion with response is uncertain owing to one nonresponder. In scalp samples, resident alphabeta T cells of normal skin are also sequenced.

Extracted RNA was reverse transcribed into cDNA, the sequencing template. Clones were sequenced by immunoSEQ multiplex PCR, and TCRdb holds only the in-frame ones, with some missing. The sample has 110,000 to 150,000 clones; 45% to 60% are singletons. Documented treatment: oral pan-JAK inhibitor, 5-10 mg twice daily. The V gene's germline CDR1 is GTSNPN and CDR2 SVGIG (reference sequence). This CDR3 is built from 14 residues. The V gene lost 1 base and the J gene lost 1 base, with 8 bases spanning the gap. Note on this clone: The antigen is undetermined.

This sequence joins TRBV30 and TRBJ1-5; D gene unclear. The source was CD8+ T cells sorted from blood, collected at week 4, from a patient treated with tofacitinib. The TCR was taken from a human donor with alopecia areata. This CDR3 reads CAWSDLQSNQPQHF. In nucleotides, the CDR3 is TGTGCCTGGAGTGACCTCCAGAGCAATCAGCCCCAGCATTTT.